The next 21 T cell receptor beta chains were all read from a single sample in a study of kidney transplant recipient with SARS-CoV-2 infection. MiXCR was run by TCRdb on the reads, yielding one entry per CDR3 protein. The data hold fewer than 250,000 distinct CDR3 sequences, with around 26% observed a single time. The source material was a blood sample, sampled at baseline and on day 111 from a kidney transplant recipient. These receptors all stem from a male patient in his thirties who had COVID-19 and was a kidney transplant recipient. Some T cells may be supplied by the graft donor.

In the case of this clonotype: It may be a read error: a sequence one base away is much more abundant. The V call is TRBV28, the J call TRBJ1-6; D gene ambiguous. Trimming took 3 bases from V and 2 from J, leaving 8 bases between them. In germline, CDR1 is MDHEN, CDR2 SYDVKM. CDR3 size: 15 residues. The CDR3 bases are TGTGCCAGCAGTTTTTCGGGCCCCTATAATTCACCCCTCCACTTT. Its protein product is CASSFSGPYNSPLHF.

In its sample, this clonotype was seen many times. The V call is TRBV11-2, the J call TRBJ2-7; TRBD1 might be the D (5 bases). The CDR3 runs 15 residues. V was pared by 1 base and J by 2 bases, with 12 bases between. Germline V lookup: CDR1 SGHAT, CDR2 FQNNGV. The CDR3 sequence is CASSLAAGWTYEQYF. For the CDR3, the DNA is TGTGCCAGCAGCTTAGCGGCAGGGTGGACCTACGAGCAGTACTTC.

With respect to this clonotype: Just one base apart from a much larger clone, this may be a read error. This chain links TRBV28 with TRBJ2-7, with a weak D call TRBD2 (5 bases). V dropped 8 bases and J dropped 10 bases, with 24 bases sitting between them. CDR3 length: 14 residues. The V gene's germline CDR1 is MDHEN and CDR2 SYDVKM. The CDR3 reads CASLRRRSPLTQYF. CDR3 in DNA: TGTGCCAGCTTGCGGAGGAGGTCCCCTCTAACCCAGTACTTC.

Comment on this clonotype: Just one base apart from a much larger clone, this may be a read error. The CDR3 sequence is CASSVAPSGEKLFF. The CDR3 region has the DNA TGTGCCAGCAGCGTAGCCCCCTCGGGTGAAAAACTGTTTTTT. The rearrangement joins TRBV9 to TRBJ1-4; no reliable D call. Trimming pared 0 bases from V and 7 bases from J, leaving 10 bases between. Germline V lookup: CDR1 SGDLS, CDR2 YYNGEE. The CDR3 loop spans 14 amino acids.

Remarks on this clonotype: A far larger clone lies a single base away; this is likely a read error. This sequence joins TRBV21-1 and TRBJ2-5; the table's D call, TRBD1, was not checked against the DNA. TRBV21-1 is a pseudogene locus. This CDR3 has 13 amino acids. The CDR3 DNA follows: TGTGCCAGCAGCTTAGGAGGGGGAGGGACCCAGTACTTC. Translation: CASSLGGGGTQYF.

With regard to this clonotype: This sequence may be a read error, since a much larger clone differs from it by one base. The rearrangement joins TRBV10-2 to TRBJ1-2, with unresolved D. The CDR3 loop spans 17 amino acids. Germline-derived CDR1 and CDR2 are WSHSY and SAAADI. Trimming stripped 3 bases from V and 6 bases from J, with 23 bases between. CDR3 protein: CASSDQTTSRKTHGYTF. CDR3 sequence (DNA): TGCGCCAGCAGTGATCAAACCACTTCTAGAAAGACCCATGGCTACACCTTC.

About this clonotype: A much larger clonotype is one base distant, so this may be a read error. The chain is built from TRBV21-1 and TRBJ2-3. TRBV21-1 is a recognized pseudogene. The CDR3 runs to 17 residues. The CDR3 loop reads CASSRKLATVVQDTQYF. DNA of the CDR3: TGTGCCAGCAGCCGCAAATTAGCTACAGTCGTGCAAGATACGCAGTATTTT.

With regard to this clonotype: Relative to the germline gene, one junction end is altered; a read error may explain this. The V call is TRBV6-4, the J call TRBJ2-2, with 7 bases aligning to TRBD2. Germline assignment: CDR1 MRHNA and CDR2 SNTAGT. This CDR3 has 14 residues. For the CDR3, the DNA is TGTACCAGCAGTGATATGGCGGGAGCCGGGGAGCTGTTTTTT. Protein: CTSSDMAGAGELFF.

This clonotype was counted a few times. CDR3 loop: CASSLDPASSYNEQFF. In DNA form, the CDR3 reads TGTGCCAGCAGCTTAGACCCCGCAAGCTCCTACAATGAGCAGTTCTTC. The genes are TRBV13 and TRBJ2-1; D call uncertain. This CDR3 contains 16 residues. V was cut by 1 base and J by 0 bases, with 10 bases left in between. Per germline, CDR1 PRHDT and CDR2 FYEKMQ (reference sequence).

This clonotype was found many times. V and J are TRBV27 and TRBJ2-7; 9 nucleotides match TRBD2. The CDR3 is made up of 14 amino acids. Germline V CDR1 and CDR2: MNHEY, SMNVEV (reference sequence). After removal of 3 bases from V and 2 bases from J, the junction contained 2 bases not matched to a gene. The chain's CDR3 is CASSFRGRAYEQYF. In DNA, the CDR3 is TGTGCCAGCAGTTTTCGCGGGAGGGCCTACGAGCAGTACTTC.

Turning to this clonotype: A read error may explain this, as a much larger clone is one base away. This chain uses TRBV20-1 with TRBJ1-1, with 11 nucleotides matching TRBD1. The CDR3 has 15 amino acids. CDR1 DFQATT and CDR2 SNEGSKA come from the germline V gene (reference sequence). V trimming: 5 bases; J trimming: 3 bases; junction bases outside the gene matches: 8. Here the CDR3 reads CSAGGGDRGDTEAFF. The CDR3 bases are TGCAGTGCTGGAGGTGGGGACAGGGGGGACACTGAAGCTTTCTTT.

Many counts were recorded for this clonotype. This chain connects TRBV7-2 to TRBJ2-7; no definite D call. The CDR3 sequence is 12 residues long. The V gene's germline CDR1 is SGHTA and CDR2 FQGNSA. With 5 bases removed from V and 3 bases from J, the gap between germline ends came to 8 bases. CDR3 sequence (DNA): TGTGCCAGCAGCGTCGACGGCTACGAGCAGTACTTC. The encoded protein is CASSVDGYEQYF.

This chain connects TRBV24-1 to TRBJ2-3, with TRBD1 matching 9 bases. V lost 6 bases to trimming and J lost 1 base; unmatched junction nucleotides: 10. The CDR3 consists of 17 residues. Per the germline V gene, CDR1 is KGHDR and CDR2 is SFDVKD. DNA for the CDR3: TGTGCCACCAGTAGCGGGACAGGGATTCAGGGCACAGATACGCAGTATTTT. Translating it yields CATSSGTGIQGTDTQYF.

In regard to this clonotype: No conserved phenylalanine or tryptophan ends this CDR3, so it is likely a read error. The V and J genes are TRBV19 and TRBJ1-3, with TRBD1 matching 7 bases. Germline lookup yields CDR1 LNHDA and CDR2 SQIVND (reference sequence). Losses at the gene ends were 1 base for V and 0 bases for J; bases not matched to a gene: 6. This CDR3 is built from 17 residues. Here the CDR3 reads CASSIGGQKNSGNTIYL. Here the CDR3 DNA reads TGTGCCAGTAGTATAGGGGGACAGAAAAACTCTGGAAACACCATATATCTT.

This clonotype has ten or more counts. V and J are TRBV7-9 and TRBJ2-5; 9 bases agree with TRBD2. Unmatched junction bases numbered 20, after V lost 5 bases and J lost 4 bases. There are 19 residues in the CDR3. Germline V gives CDR1 SEHNR, CDR2 FQNEAQ (reference sequence). The CDR3 nucleotides are TGTGCCAGCAGCGCTCTTCGGTTTAGCGGGAGAGGCCACCCAGAGACCCAGTACTTC. Its protein is CASSALRFSGRGHPETQYF. The whole variable domain, filled in from reference TRBV7-9 and TRBJ2-5, reads DTGVSQNPRHKITKRGQNVTFRCDPISEHNRLYWYRQTLGQGPEFLTYFQNEAQLEKSRLLSDRFSAERPKGSFSTLEIQRTEQGDSAMYLCASSALRFSGRGHPETQYFGPGTRLLVL.

This clonotype occurred many times. V and J are TRBV5-1 and TRBJ1-2; D ambiguous. The CDR3 has 16 amino acids. The germline V gene has CDR1 SGHRS and CDR2 YFSETQ. V was trimmed by 7 bases and J by 4 bases, leaving 23 bases between them. The DNA of the CDR3 is TGCGCCAGCTTACCAGCATCGGTTCGAAAGACCTATGGCTACACCTTC. Its translation: CASLPASVRKTYGYTF. The full variable domain, its missing parts supplied by reference TRBV5-1 and TRBJ1-2, is KAGVTQTPRYLIKTRGQQVTLSCSPISGHRSVSWYQQTPGQGLQFLFEYFSETQRNKGNFPGRFSGRQFSNSRSEMNVSTLELGDSALYLCASLPASVRKTYGYTFGSGTRLTVV.

A word on this clonotype: It may be a read error: a sequence one base away is much more abundant. The chain recombines TRBV6-6 with TRBJ2-7; 9 bases fit TRBD1. The CDR3 has 15 residues. Germline CDR1 is MNHNY and CDR2 is SVGAGI (reference sequence). CDR3 region: CASSYDRGRAYEQHF. DNA for the CDR3: TGTGCCAGCAGTTACGACAGGGGGAGGGCCTACGAGCAGCACTTC.

In its sample, this clonotype was seen many times. CDR3 sequence: CASTRGGGSPLHF. The CDR3 coding sequence is TGTGCCAGCACGAGGGGCGGCGGGTCACCCCTCCACTTT. The chain recombines TRBV6-5 with TRBJ1-6; weak D call: TRBD1 (5 bases). CDR1 is MNHEY, CDR2 SVGAGI, per germline. Trimming took 7 bases from V and 10 from J, leaving 14 bases between them. This CDR3 comprises 13 residues.

This clonotype was seen repeatedly, ten times or more. This CDR3 is CASSMTHEQFF. CDR3 DNA: TGTGCCAGCAGTATGACTCATGAGCAGTTCTTC. This rearrangement joins TRBV2 to TRBJ2-1; no clear D gene. V lost 5 bases and J lost 8, with 7 bases in between. The germline V gene has CDR1 SNHLY and CDR2 FYNNEI. The CDR3 loop spans 11 amino acids.

For this clonotype: This may come from a read error, since a much larger clone is one base off. The chain uses TRBV20-1 and TRBJ2-7, with 10 positions matching TRBD2. CDR1 and CDR2 (germline): DFQATT, SNEGSKA (reference sequence). The CDR3 is 15 residues long. DNA of the CDR3: TGCAGTGCTAGAGTCCCTAGCGGGAGTCCCTACGAGCAGCACTTC. Protein sequence: CSARVPSGSPYEQHF.

This clonotype was seen at least ten times. J is TRBJ2-7 and V is TRBV28; 11 positions match TRBD2. With 6 bases clipped from V and 8 bases from J, the junction kept 9 bases outside the gene matches. CDR1 MDHEN and CDR2 SYDVKM come from the germline V gene. CDR3 length: 14 residues. The CDR3 spells CASSQTSGSFKQYF. In nucleotides, the CDR3 is TGTGCCAGCAGCCAAACTAGCGGGAGTTTCAAGCAGTACTTC.